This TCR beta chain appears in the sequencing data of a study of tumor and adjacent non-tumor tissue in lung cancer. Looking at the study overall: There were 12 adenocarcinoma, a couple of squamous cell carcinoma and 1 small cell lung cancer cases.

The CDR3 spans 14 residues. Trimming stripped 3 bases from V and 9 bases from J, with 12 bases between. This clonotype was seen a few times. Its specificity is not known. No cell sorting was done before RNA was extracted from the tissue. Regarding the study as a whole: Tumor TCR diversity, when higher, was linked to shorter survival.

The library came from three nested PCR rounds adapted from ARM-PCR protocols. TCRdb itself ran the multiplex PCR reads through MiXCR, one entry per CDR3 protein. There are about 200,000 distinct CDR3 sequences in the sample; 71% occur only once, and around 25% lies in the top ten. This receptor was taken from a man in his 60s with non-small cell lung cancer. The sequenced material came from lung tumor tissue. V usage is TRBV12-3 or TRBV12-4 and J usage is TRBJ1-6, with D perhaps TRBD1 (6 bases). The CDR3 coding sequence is TGTGCCAGCAGTTTGGACAGTATAGTTTCACCCCTCCACTTT. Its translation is CASSLDSIVSPLHF.